This TCR beta chain derives from a study of cytomegalovirus exposure and HLA in healthy donors listed by TCRdb under 2017. A note on the overall study: An earlier analysis of approximately 550 of the donors reported 276 Gb of sequence data and about 100 million unique TCR beta sequences from 150 million to 200 million T cells. In addition to the first cohort of roughly 700 subjects, a separate validation cohort of around 110 different subjects was used. To decide whether each TCR beta V gene segment behaved as functional or pseudogenic, an earlier analysis of 587 of the donors relied on high-throughput TCR beta sequencing. All discovery cohort repertoires had been generated on a single sequencing platform. Class I and class II HLA loci were covered by the typing at four-digit resolution. Among the approximately 400 genotyped donors, under 90% belonged to the genetic ancestry cluster associated with self-reported Caucasian donors. To study patterns of TCR occurrence, a later analysis re-analyzed previously published TCR beta repertoires from more than 550 donors and added high-resolution HLA genotyping. Donor age, sex, ethnicity and CMV serostatus were compiled alongside the repertoire data. High-throughput TCR immunosequencing, statistical association of individual TCRs with disease status, and machine learning were combined to predict cytomegalovirus infection status. Because of strong linkage in the cohort, a handful of DR-DQ haplotypes were treated as single units for association and clustering. Across 300 to 400 genotyped donors of the cohort, an average of approximately 220,000 unique TCR beta nucleotide sequences per donor were sequenced, and approximately 19% of those sequences were non-productive. Typing coverage differed by locus: A, B, C, DRB1 and DQB1 were typed in roughly 620-630 donors, DQA1 in 500 to 550, DPA1 in around 600, and DPB1 in 400 to 490. In a later genetic analysis, genome-wide SNP genotypes for about 55% of the roughly 700 donors were used, and that subset was treated as a discovery cohort. The study aimed to test whether cataloging public T cell receptors could reveal signatures of past pathogen exposure. The study used immunosequencing to profile the T cell repertoires of more than 650 subjects and linked those repertoires to cytomegalovirus serostatus. An early release covering approximately 600 HLA-typed donors comprised approximately 300 gigabases of sequencing data and tens of millions of unique TCR sequences. Rather than drawing on any new phenotypic data, the later analysis identified candidate immune exposures from TCR beta sequences and the way those sequences occurred across donors. Beyond this particular receptor, the publication reports: Most TCR sequences were seen in very few donors, while some public TCRs were found in many individuals. In this cohort, only TCR beta chains were sequenced, and detectable features were limited by the absence of alpha or paired-chain data. Because HLA typing was missing for some donors at each locus, association tests included only the typed subset. It was suggested by the authors that the approach could potentially be generalized to other disease states and immunological phenotypes. When HLA alleles, especially DR and DQ, strongly co-occurred, TCR associations were difficult to assign to individual alleles. Because counts were too low, more than 15 rarely observed V segments, including chromosome 9 orphons, were excluded from the earlier analysis of roughly 580 of the donors. A cluster of highly shared sequence variants was judged likely to be a technical artifact of the sequencing pipeline. In the study, around 150 TCR beta chains were listed as associated with cytomegalovirus. A further reported finding was that TCR beta sequences accurately predicted the HLA-A and HLA-B alleles for most subjects in the first cohort. In vitro tests confirmed that a few of the cytomegalovirus-associated TCR beta chains recognize cytomegalovirus antigens. Correlated functional status among segregating V segments might be attributable to linkage disequilibrium, but an unknown experimental factor could not be ruled out. According to a later analysis, parvovirus B19, influenza, CMV and Epstein-Barr virus appeared linked to several top co-occurrence clusters. According to a later genetic analysis, donors in an Asian-associated ancestry cluster had fewer N-insertions in productive TCRs than the approximately 690-donor mean. Immune exposure information for the cohort was limited to CMV serostatus. Most CMV-associated TCR beta chains appeared to be HLA-restricted in a later analysis, and the HLA associations seemed to be driven largely by CMV exposure. Compared with equally common non-associated chains, HLA-associated TCR beta chains in a later analysis were more clonally expanded and had lower generation probabilities. At a false discovery rate of 0.05, a later analysis linked approximately 18,000 TCR beta sequences to specific HLA alleles. The classifier was reported to diagnose cytomegalovirus status with high specificity and sensitivity in both the original and validation cohorts. An association between a missense DCLRE1C variant and V-gene and J-gene trimming of TCR beta chains was found in a later genetic analysis and replicated in an independent cohort. The presence/absence analyses assumed that sequencing depth was roughly uniform across donors, and that assumption may not be true. Broadly in line with IMGT annotations, most TCR beta V segments showed up in productive rearrangements about 90% or about 30% of the time in an earlier analysis of several hundred of the donors. In a later analysis, the rate of TCR association differed among HLA loci, with DRB1 alleles having the most associated TCRs and HLA-C alleles having the fewest.

About this clone itself: Its antigen remains unidentified.

The cohort consisted of approximately 690 healthy bone marrow donors. All cohort members were sampled while nominally healthy, although unrecorded immune exposures were likely present. The donor tested CMV seropositive, placing the donor among the 290 or so seropositive members of the cohort. A peripheral blood sample was collected from each donor, and TCR beta sequencing was performed on peripheral blood mononuclear cells. The Qiagen DNeasy Blood Extraction Kit was used to extract genomic DNA from the blood cell samples. The library was produced with the immunoSEQ multiplex PCR assay. A mixture of 60 forward primers for TCR Vbeta segments and 13 reverse primers for TCR Jbeta segments was used in the multiplex PCR. The CDR3 region of rearranged TCR beta genes was amplified from genomic DNA by a multiplex PCR assay. The amplified TCR beta libraries were sequenced on the Illumina HiSeq System as 87-base-pair reads. Under the source paper's analysis protocol: A later analysis counted about 80 million unique TCR beta chains across the 666 repertoires, and 10 million to 11 million of these chains were shared by at least two donors. A nearest-neighbor algorithm error-corrected the raw reads and collapsed the reads into unique sequences, merging closely related sequences to remove PCR and sequencing errors. V, D and J gene segments were assigned by aligning CDR3 sequences to IMGT reference sequences. For a sequence to be retained, at least a six-nucleotide match to both a V gene segment and a J gene segment was required. A rearrangement was called productive if the CDR3 had no stop codons and remained in frame with V and J, and every other rearrangement was called non-productive. Following IMGT convention, CDR3 was defined as the stretch from the second conserved V-encoded cysteine to the conserved J-encoded phenylalanine. In an earlier analysis of around 540 of the donors, sequences lacking an unambiguous match to a single V gene segment were excluded. An earlier analysis of roughly 590 of the donors called V segments functional above 56.7% productive rearrangements and segregating when the between-donor standard deviation exceeded 5%. A statistical classification framework was built to diagnose cytomegalovirus status from the catalog of TCR beta chain sequences. In a later analysis, V and J genes were assigned by comparing TCR nucleotide sequences against IMGT/GENE-DB human TR gene sequences. In a later analysis, CDR3 sequences and most-parsimonious VDJ recombination scenarios were assigned using the TCRdist pipeline. In a later analysis, each TCR beta chain was defined by its CDR3 amino acid sequence together with its V-gene family, and reads lacking a unique V-gene family were excluded. In a later analysis, 500 to 650 highly shared, low-generation-probability nucleotide sequences were removed to address suspected cross-contamination and a sequencing artifact. A later analysis calculated a clonal expansion index for each public chain from normalized within-repertoire ranks of inferred template counts. A later analysis computed generation probabilities with a VDJ recombination model fitted to out-of-frame rearrangements, and checked the results against IGoR. In a later analysis, TCR-TCR, TCR-HLA and TCR-CMV co-occurrence was scored with hypergeometric tests, and a repertoire-size bias correction was applied to TCR pairs. In a later analysis, false discovery rates were estimated by permuting HLA or CMV assignments 20 times. In a later analysis, co-occurring TCRs were grouped using DBSCAN, and TCRdist sequence similarity was added for clustering within HLA-allele-positive subsets. For co-occurrence clustering, repertoires with fewer than 30,000 or more than 120,000 public chains were excluded, along with about five repertoires with anomalous nucleotide sharing. Sourced from immuneACCESS, this table was stored by TCRdb with only in-frame sequences that have V and J called. A share of the clones is absent; for the studies checked, an unresolved V gene accounts for under half, and the remainder has no known explanation. V and J calls and clone size are as listed in that table; D and trimming were resolved from the DNA. The sample table on file contains around 100,000 clones. The ten largest clones capture approximately 6.2% of the sample.

This receptor was taken from a man in his forties in good health and CMV-seropositive. The sample was PBMCs.

The nucleotide sequence is TGTGCCAGCAGCTTTGGGGACAGGGATGAAAAACTGTTTTTT. It encodes CASSFGDRDEKLFF. In this chain, TRBV5-4 is recombined with TRBJ1-4; 9 central bases correspond to TRBD1. V and J are trimmed by 2 bases and 6 bases, and the gene matches miss 2 bases of the junction. The CDR3 covers 14 residues, taking in both the cysteine and the phenylalanine. The read is trimmed to its CDR3 DNA, 42 bases read in frame from base 1. As encoded in the germline V gene (reference sequence), CDR1 is SGHNT while CDR2 is YYREEE.